A single sample is the source of the 22 T cell receptor beta chains below, sequenced in a study of blood T cell repertoires in COVID-19. Profiled with immunoSEQ multiplex PCR; TCRdb holds only in-frame clones, not every one. The sample includes roughly 220,000 clones, roughly 84% of them seen just once. Input material: peripheral blood. Receptor source: a man under 40 with active or convalescent COVID-19.

A word on this clone: The junction departs from germline at one end; a sequencing error may be responsible. This rearrangement joins TRBV28 to TRBJ1-1; 7 bases agree with TRBD1. Germline-derived CDR1 and CDR2 are MDHEN and SYDVKM. The CDR3 length is 13 residues. CDR3: CAGRPGGNTEAFF. CDR3 DNA sequence: TGTGCCGGCAGGCCAGGGGGTAACACTGAAGCTTTCTTT.

The chain has TRBV10-3 and TRBJ1-4; 8 bases are shared with TRBD1. The CDR3 consists of 14 residues. After removal of 2 bases from V and 8 bases from J, the junction contained 4 bases not matched to a gene. Germline CDR1 and CDR2: ENHRY and SYGVKD. CDR3 loop: CAISEDRGNEKLFF. For the CDR3, the DNA is TGTGCCATCAGTGAGGACAGGGGTAACGAAAAACTGTTTTTT.

The chain has TRBV19 and TRBJ1-2, with D perhaps matching TRBD1 (5 bases). CDR1 and CDR2 (germline): LNHDA, SQIVND (reference sequence). This CDR3 contains 16 residues. V shed 5 bases and J shed 0 bases, with 16 bases lying between them. The CDR3 reads CASSSPGETANYGYTF. The CDR3 coding sequence is TGTGCCAGTAGTTCCCCGGGGGAGACCGCTAACTATGGCTACACCTTC.

This sequence joins TRBV28 and TRBJ1-5; 9 nucleotides agree with TRBD1. This CDR3 contains 12 residues. The ends lost 3 bases at V and 11 bases at J; junction bases unmatched: 2. Germline assignment: CDR1 MDHEN and CDR2 SYDVKM. The CDR3 DNA reads as TGTGCCAGCAGTTTCGGACAGGGGACCCAGCATTTT. This encodes CASSFGQGTQHF.

The table lists this clone with a count of one. The genes are TRBV6-5 and TRBJ2-2; D is perhaps TRBD2 (7 bases). V gave up 1 base and J gave up 7 bases, with 16 bases separating them. The CDR3 runs 16 residues. Germline loops: CDR1 MNHEY, CDR2 SVGAGI. CDR3 protein: CASSYWSGGRIGELFF. The CDR3 DNA follows: TGTGCCAGCAGTTACTGGTCGGGGGGCAGGATCGGGGAGCTGTTTTTT.

CDR3 amino acids: CASSGDSLQETQYF. CDR3 in DNA: TGTGCCAGCAGCGGGGACAGCCTCCAAGAGACCCAGTACTTC. The J gene is TRBJ2-5, the V gene TRBV9; 7 bases are a match to TRBD1. The CDR3 runs 14 residues. Trimming at V came to 3 bases and at J to 1 base, leaving 3 bases not matched to a gene. Germline V gene sequence: CDR1 SGDLS, CDR2 YYNGEE.

The genes are TRBV6-4 and TRBJ1-5, with 7 nucleotides matching TRBD1. Germline CDR1 is MRHNA and CDR2 is SNTAGT. The trim removed 8 bases at V and 2 bases at J, leaving 9 bases unmatched. The CDR3 extends over 15 amino acids. DNA of the CDR3: TGTGCCAGCGGCCCCGTTGGGACAGGCAATCAGCCCCAGCATTTT. This codes for CASGPVGTGNQPQHF.

The chain has TRBV15 and TRBJ1-1; perhaps TRBD1 as D (5 bases). Trimming took off 0 bases at V and 0 bases at J, with 11 bases between the two ends. CDR1 LNHNV and CDR2 YYDKDF come from the germline V gene (reference sequence). The CDR3 spans 16 residues. The CDR3 DNA reads as TGTGCCACCAGCAGAGATCGTGGGGGGGTGAACACTGAAGCTTTCTTT. As protein: CATSRDRGGVNTEAFF.

CDR3: CASSGGALRTQYF. The CDR3 DNA reads TGTGCCAGCAGCGGGGGGGCCTTGCGGACCCAGTACTTC. V usage is TRBV27 and J usage is TRBJ2-5; TRBD2 matches 8 bases. The V gene end was trimmed by 6 bases and the J gene end by 7 bases; junction bases not matched to a gene: 7. The CDR3 spans 13 residues. The germline gives CDR1 MNHEY, CDR2 SMNVEV (reference sequence).

About this clone itself: Additional DNA sequences in this sample encode the identical CDR3. This chain links TRBV12-3 or TRBV12-4 with TRBJ2-3, with D maybe TRBD1 (5 bases). Trimming shortened V by 3 bases and J by 4 bases, and 8 bases separated the two germline ends. CDR3 length equals 13 residues. The DNA of the CDR3 is TGTGCCAGCAGTTTTAGGGGTGCAGATACGCAGTATTTT. Protein product: CASSFRGADTQYF.

The CDR3 DNA follows: TGTGCCAGCAGCTGGGCGACAGGGTTCGGCAATCAGCCCCAGCATTTT. Its translation: CASSWATGFGNQPQHF. The chain recombines TRBV7-2 with TRBJ1-5; 7 bases map to TRBD1. From germline, CDR1 is SGHTA and CDR2 FQGNSA. This CDR3 is built from 16 residues. V lost 4 bases, J lost 2 bases, and 8 bases stayed unmatched.

This clone was counted a single time. V usage is TRBV7-2 and J usage is TRBJ2-3; D remains ambiguous. The CDR3 has 12 residues. Germline V gives CDR1 SGHTA, CDR2 FQGNSA. V was pared by 4 bases and J by 6 bases, with 8 bases between. The CDR3 spells CASSSTPDTQYF. The CDR3, as DNA: TGTGCCAGCAGCTCGACACCCGATACGCAGTATTTT.

The rearrangement joins TRBV19 to TRBJ2-1; tentative D call: TRBD2 (5 bases). V lost 6 bases to trimming and J lost 7 bases, with 10 bases between them. The CDR3 totals 12 residues. Germline assignment: CDR1 LNHDA and CDR2 SQIVND (reference sequence). CDR3 nucleotides: TGTGCCAGTAGGGAGCGGACGAATGAGCAGTTCTTC. Translated: CASRERTNEQFF.

V usage is TRBV28 and J usage is TRBJ2-5; 10 nucleotides line up with TRBD2. J gave up 7 bases and V 7 bases, and 21 bases lay outside the gene matches. CDR3 length: 18 residues. Looked up from germline, CDR1 is MDHEN and CDR2 is SYDVKM. The CDR3 is CASTQVRSSGGVGVTQYF. The DNA for the CDR3 is TGTGCCAGCACCCAAGTTAGGTCTAGCGGGGGAGTCGGCGTGACCCAGTACTTC.

The chain combines TRBV5-6 with TRBJ1-2; D not certain. This CDR3 has 15 amino acids. Trimming removed 0 bases at V and 4 bases at J, with 13 bases between. CDR1 is SGHDT and CDR2 is YYEEEE in the germline V gene. CDR3 region: CASSLDPGKFYGYTF. The CDR3 DNA follows: TGTGCCAGCAGCTTGGACCCTGGCAAGTTCTATGGCTACACCTTC. The entire variable domain, with the rest obtained from reference TRBV5-6 and TRBJ1-2, is as follows: DAGVTQSPTHLIKTRGQQVTLRCSPKSGHDTVSWYQQALGQGPQFIFQYYEEEERQRGNFPDRFSGHQFPNYSSELNVNALLLGDSALYLCASSLDPGKFYGYTFGSGTRLTVV.

Concerning this clone itself: The same CDR3 arises from other DNA sequences in this sample as well. The chain uses TRBV30 and TRBJ1-5; D gene ambiguous. The length of the CDR3 is 14 residues. V was pared by 0 bases and J by 3 bases, with 9 bases between. Germline CDR1 and CDR2: GTSNPN and SVGIG (reference sequence). CDR3 DNA: TGTGCCTGGAGTGTAAGAACAGTCAATCAGCCCCAGCATTTT. Its translation is CAWSVRTVNQPQHF.

This chain connects TRBV24-1 to TRBJ2-3, with D tentatively TRBD1 (6 bases). CDR1 and CDR2 (germline): KGHDR, SFDVKD. The CDR3 sequence is 15 residues long. Trimming cost V 6 bases and J 1 base, with 13 bases left between them. The CDR3 DNA follows: TGTGCCACCAGTTCCGCAGGGGCCGGCACAGATACGCAGTATTTT. Translating it yields CATSSAGAGTDTQYF.

The rearrangement uses TRBV6-5 and TRBJ1-5; possible D gene TRBD1, 6 bases. CDR1 is MNHEY, CDR2 SVGAGI, per germline. CDR3 length: 14 amino acids. V lost 7 bases and J 4 bases, leaving 14 bases between the germline ends. The DNA for the CDR3 is TGTGCCAGCATTACCGGACAGCCTAATCAGCCCCAGCATTTT. Amino acid sequence: CASITGQPNQPQHF.

The V gene is TRBV6-5, the J gene TRBJ1-1; possible D gene TRBD1, 5 bases. From germline, CDR1 is MNHEY and CDR2 SVGAGI. Trimming removed 0 bases from V and 2 bases from J, with 10 bases in between. The CDR3 has 15 amino acids. CDR3 sequence reads: CASSYSWGPNTEAFF. As DNA, the CDR3 is TGTGCCAGCAGTTACTCGTGGGGCCCCAACACTGAAGCTTTCTTT.

V usage is TRBV2 and J usage is TRBJ2-7, with D possibly being TRBD2 (6 bases). Germline CDR1 is SNHLY and CDR2 is FYNNEI. The CDR3 totals 12 residues. Trimming stripped 11 bases from V and 8 bases from J, with 19 bases between. The CDR3 DNA reads as TGTGCCGGGGCATATGGGGGGACGAAGCAGTACTTC. Protein product: CAGAYGGTKQYF.

This sequence joins TRBV28 and TRBJ2-7; no clear D gene. Trimming shortened V by 6 bases and J by 3 bases, and 6 bases separated the two germline ends. This CDR3 is built from 11 residues. Per the germline V gene, CDR1 is MDHEN and CDR2 is SYDVKM. The CDR3 sequence: CASSYNYEQYF. The CDR3 DNA reads as TGTGCCAGCAGCTATAACTACGAGCAGTACTTC.

This clone was recorded only once. This sequence joins TRBV28 and TRBJ2-5, with D possibly matching TRBD2 (6 bases). V lost 8 bases and J 3 bases, leaving 19 bases between the germline ends. CDR3 length: 15 amino acids. Germline-derived CDR1 and CDR2 are MDHEN and SYDVKM. Here the CDR3 reads CASRPAPTRKETQYF. CDR3 DNA sequence: TGTGCCAGCCGACCAGCCCCGACTAGGAAAGAGACCCAGTACTTC.